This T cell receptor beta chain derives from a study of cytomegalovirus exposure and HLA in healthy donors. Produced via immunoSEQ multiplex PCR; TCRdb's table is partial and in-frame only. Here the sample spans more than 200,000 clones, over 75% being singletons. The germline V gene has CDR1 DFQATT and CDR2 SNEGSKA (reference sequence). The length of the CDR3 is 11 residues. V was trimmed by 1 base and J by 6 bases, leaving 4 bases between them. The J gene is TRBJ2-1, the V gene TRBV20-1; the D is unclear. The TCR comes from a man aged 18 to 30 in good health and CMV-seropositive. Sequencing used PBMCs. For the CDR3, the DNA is TGCAGTGCTAGAGGTAGCAATGAGCAGTTCTTC. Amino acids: CSARGSNEQFF.